This T cell receptor beta chain was sequenced in a study of T cells in Graves' hyperthyroidism and ophthalmopathy. Amplification yielded TCR beta CDR3 regions, with RNA transcripts as the source. The HTBI primer set was used in a first-round RT-PCR of the TCR CDR3. TCRdb used MiXCR to reprocess the multiplex PCR reads, holding one entry per CDR3 protein. The sample yields under 450,000 distinct CDR3 sequences, 15% to 19% seen once. The CDR3 is 11 amino acids. V lost 10 bases and J 3 bases, leaving 9 bases between the germline ends. The germline CDR1 and CDR2 sequences are SGHTA and FQGNSA. There are many counts of this clonotype.

Sequencing used blood. V and J are TRBV7-2 and TRBJ1-1; D remains ambiguous. This sequence originates from a young woman with Graves' hyperthyroidism. CDR3 sequence: CATQRDTEAFF. The CDR3 bases are TGTGCCACCCAGCGGGACACTGAAGCTTTCTTT.